This T cell receptor (beta chain) is drawn from a study of regulatory T cells in long-lasting Graves disease. Construction of the TCR beta libraries employed iRepertoire HTBI primers in conjunction with Arm-PCR of CDR3 regions. TCRdb analysed the multiplex PCR reads with MiXCR anew, one entry per CDR3 protein. The sample yields 310,000 or so distinct CDR3 sequences, about 20% seen once. This clonotype was seen at least ten times. Time point denoted: persistent/refractory GD, antithyroid drugs over 5 years with positive TRAb. Extracted PBMC RNA gave rise to the TCR library. The CDR3 has 17 amino acids. Germline V gene lookup returns CDR1 SGHTA and CDR2 FQGNSA. The junction had 11 bases not matched to a gene; V was cut back by 1 base and J by 3 bases.

This receptor was obtained from a female donor with Graves disease. This sequence joins TRBV7-2 and TRBJ2-7; 8 nucleotides match TRBD2. Sequences were derived from peripheral blood mononuclear cells (PBMCs), sampled when the disease was refractory, from a patient treated with antithyroid drugs. CDR3 loop: CASSLGPRGAMDYEQYF. The CDR3 nucleotides read TGTGCCAGCAGCTTAGGCCCGCGGGGGGCGATGGACTACGAGCAGTACTTC.